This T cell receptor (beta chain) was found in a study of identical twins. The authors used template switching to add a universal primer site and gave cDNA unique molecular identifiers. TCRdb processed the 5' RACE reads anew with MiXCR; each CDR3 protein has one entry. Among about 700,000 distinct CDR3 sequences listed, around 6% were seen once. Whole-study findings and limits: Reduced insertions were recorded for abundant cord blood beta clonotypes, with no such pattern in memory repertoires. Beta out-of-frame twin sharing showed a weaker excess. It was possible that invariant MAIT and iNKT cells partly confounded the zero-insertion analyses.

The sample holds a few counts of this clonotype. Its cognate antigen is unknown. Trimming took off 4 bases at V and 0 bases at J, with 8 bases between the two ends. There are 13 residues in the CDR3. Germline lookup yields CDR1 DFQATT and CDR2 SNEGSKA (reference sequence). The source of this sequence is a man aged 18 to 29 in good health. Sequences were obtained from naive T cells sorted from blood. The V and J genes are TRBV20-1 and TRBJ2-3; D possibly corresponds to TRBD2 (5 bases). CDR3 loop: CSATRTSTDTQYF. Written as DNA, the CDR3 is TGCAGTGCTACCAGGACTAGCACAGATACGCAGTATTTT.